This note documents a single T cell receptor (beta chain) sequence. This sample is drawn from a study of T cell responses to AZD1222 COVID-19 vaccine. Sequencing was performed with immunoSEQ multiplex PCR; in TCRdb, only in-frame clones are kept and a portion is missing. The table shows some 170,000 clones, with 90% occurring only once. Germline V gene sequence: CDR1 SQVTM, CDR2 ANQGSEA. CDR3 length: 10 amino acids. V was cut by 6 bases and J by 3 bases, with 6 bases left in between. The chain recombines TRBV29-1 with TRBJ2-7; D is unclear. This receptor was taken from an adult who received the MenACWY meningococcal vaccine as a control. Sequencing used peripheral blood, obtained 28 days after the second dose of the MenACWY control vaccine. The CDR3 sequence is CSVGDYEQYF. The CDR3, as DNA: TGCAGCGTCGGCGACTACGAGCAGTACTTC.